This T cell receptor beta chain was identified in a study of cytomegalovirus exposure and HLA in healthy donors. General study results and limits: The study listed 164 cytomegalovirus-associated TCR beta chains. It was confirmed in vitro that a few of the CMV-associated chains were specific for CMV antigens.

This CDR3 is built from 13 residues. Germline CDR1 is SQVTM and CDR2 is ANQGSEA. A note on this clone: Its antigen is not identified. The junction departs from germline at one end; a sequencing error may be responsible.

The donors were members of the validation cohort comprising about 130 subjects, separate from the roughly 650-subject first cohort. Profiling relied on immunoSEQ multiplex PCR, and the TCRdb table lists in-frame clones only, not all of them. This repertoire shows 200,000 to 250,000 clones, roughly 88% found once; its top ten account for about 2.7%. This clonotype was sampled from a woman aged 18-35 years in good health and CMV-seronegative. This sequence joins TRBV29-1 and TRBJ2-5, with 9 nucleotides matching TRBD2. Sequenced input: PBMCs. For the CDR3, the DNA is TGCAGCGTTGAATCTTTGCGGGAGGGCCGGAAGGACTTC. It translates to CSVESLREGRKDF.